This is a list of T cell receptor beta chains from one sample in a study of blood T cell repertoires in COVID-19. The repertoire was sequenced with immunoSEQ multiplex PCR; TCRdb's copy has only in-frame clones and lacks some. The sample records about 240,000 clones, about 90% being singletons. The sample was peripheral blood. The receptor source for this set is a man aged 55 to 69 who had recovered from COVID-19. The CDR3 runs from the conserved cysteine through the conserved F or W. The D gene is left open where the match is weak. Size values are once, few and many counts, or a class for expanded clones, and some rows have none.

d_call	v_call	clone_size	j_call	cdr3_aa	cdr3_nt
TRBD1	TRBV7-2	once	TRBJ1-3	CASSPDRGPFSGNTIYF	TGTGCCAGCAGCCCGGACAGGGGACCCTTCTCTGGAAACACCATATATTTT
TRBD1	TRBV19	NA	TRBJ2-2	CASRLPGQGTGELFF	TGTGCCAGTAGGTTACCGGGACAGGGAACTGGGGAGCTGTTTTTT
TRBD1	TRBV6-5	NA	TRBJ1-1	CASRTGLGTEAFF	TGTGCCAGCAGGACAGGGCTAGGAACTGAAGCTTTCTTT
NA	TRBV20-1	NA	TRBJ1-2	CSARQIYGYTF	TGCAGTGCTAGACAGATCTATGGCTACACCTTC
NA	TRBV5-1	NA	TRBJ2-2	CASSLARNTGELFF	TGCGCCAGCAGCTTGGCTAGAAACACCGGGGAGCTGTTTTTT
NA	TRBV2	NA	TRBJ2-1	CASGGPVSGEQFF	TGTGCCAGCGGGGGCCCCGTCTCTGGTGAGCAGTTCTTC
NA	TRBV19	NA	TRBJ1-3	CASSNRGSASGNTIYF	TGTGCCAGTAGTAACCGGGGATCGGCGTCTGGAAACACCATATATTTT
NA	TRBV5-5	NA	TRBJ1-2	CASSLQDKIHGYTF	TGTGCCAGCAGCTTGCAGGACAAGATTCATGGCTACACCTTC
NA	TRBV5-6	NA	TRBJ1-6	CASSADRSNSPLHF	TGTGCCAGCAGCGCCGACAGGTCTAATTCACCCCTCCACTTT
NA	TRBV6-2/TRBV6-3	NA	TRBJ1-6	CASSYGQSYNSPLHF	TGTGCCAGCAGTTACGGACAGAGCTATAATTCACCCCTCCACTTT
NA	TRBV4-2	many	TRBJ1-2	CASSQEAGVYYGYTF	TGTGCCAGCAGCCAAGAGGCAGGGGTGTACTATGGCTACACCTTC
NA	TRBV2	NA	TRBJ2-3	CASNQDISTDTQYF	TGTGCCAGCAATCAGGACATAAGCACAGATACGCAGTATTTT
TRBD2	TRBV5-1	NA	TRBJ2-7	CASSLRTSGGTQSYEQYF	TGCGCCAGCAGCTTGCGGACTAGCGGGGGGACTCAGTCCTACGAGCAGTACTTC
NA	TRBV30	NA	TRBJ2-1	CAWSTLGAIFRGEQFF	TGTGCCTGGAGTACCCTGGGGGCAATTTTCCGGGGTGAGCAGTTCTTC
NA	TRBV7-9	NA	TRBJ2-7	CASNSFGYEQYF	TGTGCCAGCAACTCTTTTGGTTACGAGCAGTACTTC
TRBD1	TRBV7-2	NA	TRBJ1-5	CASSSGQGAGQPQHF	TGTGCCAGCAGCAGCGGACAGGGGGCAGGGCAGCCCCAGCATTTT
NA	TRBV5-5	once	TRBJ1-5	CASSLAPGQPQHF	TGTGCCAGCAGCTTGGCCCCGGGGCAGCCCCAGCATTTT
NA	TRBV3-1/TRBV3-2	NA	TRBJ2-1	CASSQEGLSNEQFF	TGTGCCAGCAGCCAAGAGGGACTTAGTAATGAGCAGTTCTTC
TRBD2	TRBV3-1/TRBV3-2	NA	TRBJ2-5	CASSHGLAGATGETQYF	TGTGCCAGCAGCCATGGACTAGCGGGGGCCACGGGGGAGACCCAGTACTTC
NA	TRBV2	NA	TRBJ1-2	CASPKPGTYNYGYTF	TGTGCCAGCCCAAAACCCGGGACATATAACTATGGCTACACCTTC
NA	TRBV6-5	NA	TRBJ2-3	CASRFFDTQYF	TGTGCCAGCCGGTTTTTCGATACGCAGTATTTT
NA	TRBV4-1	NA	TRBJ1-2	CASSPLREPNYGYTF	TGCGCCAGCAGCCCCCTACGAGAGCCGAACTATGGCTACACCTTC
TRBD2	TRBV7-9	NA	TRBJ2-3	CASSHGAGGDTQYF	TGTGCCAGCAGCCATGGAGCGGGGGGAGATACGCAGTATTTT
TRBD2	TRBV7-9	NA	TRBJ2-3	CASSPDRGLAGADTQYF	TGTGCCAGCAGCCCCGACCGGGGACTAGCGGGCGCAGATACGCAGTATTTT
NA	TRBV5-5	NA	TRBJ1-6	CASSTGSSYNSPLHF	TGTGCCAGCAGCACGGGTAGCTCCTATAATTCACCCCTCCACTTT
NA	TRBV9	once	TRBJ2-5	CASSVVRGFTETQYF	TGTGCCAGCAGCGTAGTTCGCGGTTTCACAGAGACCCAGTACTTC
NA	TRBV6-5	NA	TRBJ2-3	CASSTNRGGADTQYF	TGTGCCAGCAGCACCAACAGGGGGGGGGCAGATACGCAGTATTTT
NA	TRBV6-6	NA	TRBJ2-7	CASSFHVGVSYEQYF	TGTGCCAGCAGTTTTCACGTAGGAGTCTCCTACGAGCAGTACTTC
NA	TRBV27	NA	TRBJ1-2	CASSSLPREHYGYTF	TGTGCCAGCAGTTCCTTACCCCGGGAGCACTATGGCTACACCTTC
NA	TRBV11-2	NA	TRBJ2-4	CARANQGGGKNIQYF	TGTGCCAGAGCGAATCAGGGGGGCGGCAAAAACATTCAGTACTTC
TRBD2	TRBV24-1	NA	TRBJ2-1	CATSDFKRGNSYNEQFF	TGTGCCACCAGTGATTTTAAGCGGGGGAACTCCTACAATGAGCAGTTCTTC
NA	TRBV6-1	NA	TRBJ1-6	CASSEGSSYNSPLHF	TGTGCCAGCAGTGAAGGGAGCTCCTATAATTCACCCCTCCACTTT
TRBD1	TRBV10-3	few	TRBJ2-5	CAISERSRDRTKLQETQYF	TGTGCCATCAGTGAGAGGTCCCGGGACAGAACTAAACTCCAAGAGACCCAGTACTTC
NA	TRBV5-5	NA	TRBJ1-2	CASRQTGANYGYTF	TGTGCCAGCAGGCAGACAGGAGCTAACTATGGCTACACCTTC
NA	TRBV30	once	TRBJ1-4	CAWSPGEKLFF	TGTGCCTGGAGTCCGGGAGAAAAACTGTTTTTT
NA	TRBV19	NA	TRBJ1-4	CASRPRGEDGEKLFF	TGTGCCAGTAGGCCCCGAGGGGAGGATGGTGAAAAACTGTTTTTT
TRBD2	TRBV14	NA	TRBJ2-1	CASSRRGDYDYNEQFF	TGTGCCAGCAGCCGCCGGGGGGACTATGACTACAATGAGCAGTTCTTC
TRBD1	TRBV29-1	NA	TRBJ1-2	CSVSWTGGRGYTF	TGCAGCGTTTCGTGGACAGGGGGCCGTGGCTACACCTTC
TRBD1	TRBV6-5	NA	TRBJ1-1	CASSSRQGIAFF	TGTGCCAGCAGCTCTCGACAGGGGATAGCTTTCTTT
TRBD1	TRBV6-5	NA	TRBJ1-6	CATRQGGNSPLHF	TGTGCCACTAGACAGGGGGGAAATTCACCCCTCCACTTT
NA	TRBV2	NA	TRBJ1-6	CASSGPGQSSYNSPLHF	TGTGCCAGCAGTGGACCCGGACAGAGCTCCTATAATTCACCCCTCCACTTT
NA	TRBV10-3	NA	TRBJ1-4	CAISEGGSTNEKLFF	TGTGCCATCAGTGAAGGGGGTAGCACTAATGAAAAACTGTTTTTT
NA	TRBV21-1	once	TRBJ1-1	CASSKETGGMNTEAFF	TGTGCCAGCAGCAAAGAGACAGGGGGGATGAACACTGAAGCTTTCTTT
TRBD1	TRBV24-1	NA	TRBJ2-2	CATSDPGQGPPGELFF	TGTGCCACCAGTGATCCGGGACAGGGTCCACCCGGGGAGCTGTTTTTT
NA	TRBV7-8	NA	TRBJ2-5	CASSLPEWTQYF	TGTGCCAGCAGCCTTCCCGAGTGGACCCAGTACTTC
NA	TRBV2	NA	TRBJ1-4	CASSEGLGALNEKLFF	TGTGCCAGCAGCGAGGGGTTGGGGGCCCTAAATGAAAAACTGTTTTTT
TRBD2	TRBV6-2/TRBV6-3	NA	TRBJ2-1	CASSLLAGGLYNEQFF	TGTGCCAGCAGCCTACTAGCGGGGGGCCTATACAATGAGCAGTTCTTC
NA	TRBV10-3	NA	TRBJ1-2	CAISDPIGVGYGYTF	TGTGCCATCAGTGACCCCATAGGGGTAGGCTATGGCTACACCTTC
TRBD1	TRBV19	NA	TRBJ2-3	CASTRWGQGGDTQYF	TGTGCCAGTACCAGGTGGGGACAGGGCGGAGATACGCAGTATTTT